What follows are 14 T cell receptor beta chains derived from one specimen sequenced in a study of control samples from healthy donors and cancer patients. The repertoire was sequenced with immunoSEQ multiplex PCR; TCRdb's copy has only in-frame clones and lacks some. The sample yields 80,000 to 100,000 clones, roughly 92% seen once. The sample consisted of blood. All receptors come from a human donor in good health. The donor label of this sample is uncertain.

The genes are TRBV4-2 and TRBJ2-7; D ambiguous. CDR1 is LGHNA and CDR2 is YNFKEQ in the germline V gene. The V end lost 0 bases, the J end lost 1 base, and 13 bases lay between the germline ends. The CDR3 has 16 residues. CDR3 amino acids: CASSQETIGPSYEQYF. The CDR3 coding sequence is TGTGCCAGCAGCCAAGAAACCATAGGCCCGTCCTACGAGCAGTACTTC.

This rearrangement joins TRBV28 to TRBJ1-6; weak D call: TRBD1 (6 bases). Trimming took off 7 bases at V and 10 bases at J, with 14 bases between the two ends. Looked up from germline, CDR1 is MDHEN and CDR2 is SYDVKM. CDR3 size: 13 residues. CDR3 DNA sequence: TGTGCCAGCAAGACAGGTCAGGGCTCACCCCTCCACTTT. Its translation is CASKTGQGSPLHF.

This clone has just a few counts. This sequence joins TRBV7-9 and TRBJ1-6; TRBD1 agrees at 7 bases. Germline values: CDR1 SEHNR, CDR2 FQNEAQ (reference sequence). V shed 5 bases, J shed 2 bases, and the junction held 6 bases outside the gene matches. The CDR3 sequence is 16 residues long. In nucleotides, the CDR3 is TGTGCCAGCAGCAGAGAGACAGGGACCTATAATTCACCCCTCCACTTT. It translates to CASSRETGTYNSPLHF. The full variable domain, in which reference TRBV7-9 and TRBJ1-6 provide the parts outside the CDR3, is DTGVSQNPRHKITKRGQNVTFRCDPISEHNRLYWYRQTLGQGPEFLTYFQNEAQLEKSRLLSDRFSAERPKGSFSTLEIQRTEQGDSAMYLCASSRETGTYNSPLHFGNGTRLTVT.

The rearrangement joins TRBV11-2 to TRBJ2-1; D remains unclear. V lost 2 bases and J 5 bases, leaving 7 bases between the germline ends. The CDR3 has 13 residues. Looked up from germline, CDR1 is SGHAT and CDR2 is FQNNGV. The CDR3 reads CASSLNLDNEQFF. CDR3 in DNA: TGTGCCAGCAGCTTAAACTTAGACAATGAGCAGTTCTTC.

This clone was seen just once. This sequence joins TRBV6-2 or TRBV6-3 and TRBJ2-3, with TRBD2 identical over 8 bases. The CDR3 loop spans 15 amino acids. Germline V lookup: CDR1 MNHEY, CDR2 SVGEGT. The V gene end was trimmed by 2 bases and the J gene end by 3 bases; junction bases not matched to a gene: 4. The CDR3 loop reads CASSYTKRGTDTQYF. The CDR3 nucleotides are TGTGCCAGCAGTTACACGAAGCGGGGGACAGATACGCAGTATTTT.

The chain has TRBV20-1 and TRBJ1-1, with TRBD1 as a possible D gene (6 bases). Germline assignment: CDR1 DFQATT and CDR2 SNEGSKA (reference sequence). This CDR3 comprises 11 residues. The germline V and J ends were trimmed by 0 bases and 10 bases, with 9 bases remaining between them. CDR3 in DNA: TGCAGTGCTAGAGATGGGGGGCGAGCTTTCTTT. It encodes CSARDGGRAFF.

This chain uses TRBV7-8 with TRBJ2-1; D may be TRBD2 (6 bases). Germline V gene lookup returns CDR1 SGHVS and CDR2 FQNEAQ. The V and J ends lost 3 bases and 3 bases respectively, with 9 bases between them. CDR3 length: 14 amino acids. CDR3: CASSLAGGYNEQFF. The CDR3 DNA follows: TGTGCCAGCAGCTTGGCCGGGGGCTACAATGAGCAGTTCTTC. Together with reference TRBV7-8 and TRBJ2-1, the CDR3 gives the full variable domain: GAGVSQSPRYKVAKRGQDVALRCDPISGHVSLFWYQQALGQGPEFLTYFQNEAQLDKSGLPSDRFFAERPEGSVSTLKIQRTQQEDSAVYLCASSLAGGYNEQFFGPGTRLTVL.

The CDR3 DNA reads as TGCGCCAGCAGCTTGGACCAGGGTAGCAATCAGCCCCAGCATTTT. Residues: CASSLDQGSNQPQHF. The V call is TRBV5-1, the J call TRBJ1-5; D is possibly TRBD1 (5 bases). The V end was cut by 0 bases, the J end by 0 bases, with 7 bases between. CDR1 and CDR2 from the germline V gene are SGHRS and YFSETQ. The CDR3 is 15 residues long.

The chain joins TRBV16 to TRBJ1-4; D gene unclear. The CDR3 has 13 residues. Trimming took off 2 bases at V and 5 bases at J, with 6 bases between the two ends. Germline values: CDR1 KGHSY, CDR2 FQNENV. The CDR3, as DNA: TGTGCCAGCAGCCAAGCAGGAAATGAAAAACTGTTTTTT. It is translated as CASSQAGNEKLFF.

The gene calls are TRBV6-5 and TRBJ2-2; D is possibly TRBD1 or TRBD2 (6 bases each). Trimming removed 2 bases from V and 0 bases from J, with 10 bases in between. Germline lookup yields CDR1 MNHEY and CDR2 SVGAGI. This CDR3 is 16 amino acids long. CDR3: CASSYEGEANTGELFF. The CDR3, as DNA: TGTGCCAGCAGTTACGAGGGGGAGGCGAACACCGGGGAGCTGTTTTTT.

In DNA, the CDR3 is TGTGCCAGTATCAACAGGGGGAATCGAGGGGATGAGCAGTTCTTC. It codes for CASINRGNRGDEQFF. The chain uses TRBV19 and TRBJ2-1; 8 positions match TRBD1. V lost 7 bases to trimming and J lost 8 bases; unmatched junction nucleotides: 13. Germline-derived CDR1 and CDR2 are LNHDA and SQIVND (reference sequence). This CDR3 has 15 amino acids.

This chain links TRBV23-1 with TRBJ2-2, with TRBD1 identical over 7 bases. TRBV23-1 is an ORF for which the function is uncertain. J gave up 6 bases and V 3 bases, and 4 bases lay outside the gene matches. The CDR3 has 14 residues. The CDR3 coding sequence is TGCGCCAGCAGTCACAAACAGGGGCCCGGGGAGCTGTTTTTT. Translation: CASSHKQGPGELFF.

The chain carries TRBV5-8 and TRBJ1-1, with D possibly TRBD1 on 6 matching bases. V lost 1 base to trimming and J lost 0 bases, with 19 bases between them. Germline lookup yields CDR1 SGHTS and CDR2 YDEGEE. The CDR3 consists of 18 residues. The CDR3 loop is CASSLNWGAQRVNTEAFF. CDR3 in DNA: TGTGCCAGCAGCTTGAATTGGGGGGCCCAACGGGTGAACACTGAAGCTTTCTTT.

This sequence joins TRBV24-1 and TRBJ2-5; D might be TRBD1 (6 bases). Trimming cost V 1 base and J 11 bases, with 7 bases left between them. The CDR3 spans 11 residues. Per germline, CDR1 KGHDR and CDR2 SFDVKD. The CDR3 loop reads CATSDFRGQYF. As DNA, the CDR3 is TGTGCCACCAGTGATTTCAGGGGACAGTACTTC.